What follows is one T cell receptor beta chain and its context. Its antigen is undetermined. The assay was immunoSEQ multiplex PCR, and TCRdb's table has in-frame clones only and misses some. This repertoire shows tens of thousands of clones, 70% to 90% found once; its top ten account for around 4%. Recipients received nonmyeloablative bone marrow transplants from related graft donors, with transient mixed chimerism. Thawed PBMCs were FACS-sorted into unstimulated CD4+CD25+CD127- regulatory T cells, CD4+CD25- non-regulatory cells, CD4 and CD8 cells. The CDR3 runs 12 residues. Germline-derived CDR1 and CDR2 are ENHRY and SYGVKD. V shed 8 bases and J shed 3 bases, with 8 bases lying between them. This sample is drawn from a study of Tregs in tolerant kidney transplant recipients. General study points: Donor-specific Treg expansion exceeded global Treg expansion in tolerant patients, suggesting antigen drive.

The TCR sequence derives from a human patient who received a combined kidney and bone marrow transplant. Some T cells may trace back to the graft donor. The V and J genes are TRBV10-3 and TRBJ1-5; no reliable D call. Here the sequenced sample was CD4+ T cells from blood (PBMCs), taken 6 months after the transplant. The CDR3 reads CAIRGVNQPQHF. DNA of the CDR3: TGTGCCATCCGGGGAGTCAATCAGCCCCAGCATTTT.